Sequencing of this T cell receptor (beta chain) was carried out in a study of T cell repertoires in cytomegalovirus infection. TCRdb itself ran the reads through MiXCR, one entry per CDR3 protein. The sample gives about 900,000 distinct CDR3 sequences, approximately 33% of which show up once; roughly 13% is in the top ten. Whole-study findings and limits: Frequencies of public TCR beta families were cumulated, and this identified carriers of CMV plus the relevant HLA. The ex vivo response was dominated by HLA-C-restricted CMV-specific TCR beta clonotypes.

Trimming removed 1 base from V and 0 bases from J, with 10 bases in between. Germline assignment: CDR1 SGHVS and CDR2 FNYEAQ. This CDR3 is built from 16 residues. Many counts were recorded for this clonotype. Its antigen is as yet unknown. The rearrangement uses TRBV7-6 and TRBJ2-1; no clear D gene. Specimen: cultured CD8+ T cells from PBMCs, collected from culture after CMV antigen stimulation. The source of this sequence is a human donor in good health (CMV status not recorded). Some clones in this sample may be carry-over from other donors' samples. The CDR3 DNA sequence: TGTGCCAGCAGCTTAGACCCAAGGAGCTCCTACAATGAGCAGTTCTTC. As protein: CASSLDPRSSYNEQFF.